This TCR beta chain was recovered during a study of prognosis after radiotherapy for stage I lung cancer. Study background: The authors enrolled stage I non-small cell lung cancer patients between April 2018 and early 2019. All of the patients with non-small cell lung cancer, including about seven who had refused surgery, were considered to be medically inoperable. Roughly seven patients presented with squamous cell carcinoma, about 12 with adenocarcinoma.

This clonotype was counted a few times. The antigen is unknown. The TCR beta CDR3 region was amplified from genomic DNA, with two rounds of multiplex PCR being used for the amplification. First-round PCR used primers specific to each TRBV and TRBJ gene. TCRdb re-derived calls from the multiplex PCR reads in MiXCR, one entry per CDR3 protein. The data contain around 18,000 distinct CDR3 sequences, 25% to 35% of them singletons. Study-wide findings and caveats: Tumor specificity of the expanded TCR clones was not determined.

Trimming removed 1 base at V and 7 bases at J, with 11 bases between. The CDR3 is 14 residues long. The germline V gene has CDR1 SGHTA and CDR2 FQGNSA. The material sequenced was PBMCs, taken before or after stereotactic body radiation therapy (not recorded which). The chain has TRBV7-2 and TRBJ2-4; no clear D gene. This TCR came from a donor aged 50 or older with non-small cell lung cancer. The CDR3 DNA sequence: TGTGCCAGCAGCTTAGAATGGGCAGTCAACATTCAGTACTTC. It specifies CASSLEWAVNIQYF.